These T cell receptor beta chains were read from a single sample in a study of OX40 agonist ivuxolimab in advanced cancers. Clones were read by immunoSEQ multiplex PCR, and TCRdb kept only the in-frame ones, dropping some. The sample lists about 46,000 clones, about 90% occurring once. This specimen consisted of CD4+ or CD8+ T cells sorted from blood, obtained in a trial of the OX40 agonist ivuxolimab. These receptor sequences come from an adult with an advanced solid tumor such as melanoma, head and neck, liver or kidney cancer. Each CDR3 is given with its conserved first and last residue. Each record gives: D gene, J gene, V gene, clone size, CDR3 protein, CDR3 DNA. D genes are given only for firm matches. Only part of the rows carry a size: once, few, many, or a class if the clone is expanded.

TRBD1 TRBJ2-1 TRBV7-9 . CASSFLPTGGIDNEQFF TGTGCCAGCAGCTTCCTACCGACAGGGGGCATCGACAATGAGCAGTTCTTC
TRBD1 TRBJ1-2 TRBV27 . CASSNTPGQRDGYTF TGTGCCAGCAGTAACACCCCGGGACAGCGCGATGGCTACACCTTC
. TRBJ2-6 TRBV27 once CASSLFALEPGANVLTF TGTGCCAGCAGTTTATTCGCCCTAGAACCTGGGGCCAACGTCCTGACTTTC
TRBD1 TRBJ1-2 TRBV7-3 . CASSAQGGANYGYTF TGTGCCAGCAGCGCCCAGGGGGGAGCTAACTATGGCTACACCTTC
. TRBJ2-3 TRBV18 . CASSPQDTDTQYF TGTGCCAGCTCACCCCAGGACACAGATACGCAGTATTTT
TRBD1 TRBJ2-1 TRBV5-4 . CASSRTGGYNEQFF TGTGCCAGCAGCAGGACAGGGGGTTACAATGAGCAGTTCTTC
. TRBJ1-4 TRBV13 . CASSLYSQNEKLFF TGTGCCAGCAGCTTATACAGTCAGAATGAAAAACTGTTTTTT
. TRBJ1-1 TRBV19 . CASSLAREAFF TGTGCCAGTAGTTTGGCGCGTGAAGCTTTCTTT
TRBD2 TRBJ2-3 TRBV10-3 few CAGGGASTDTQYF TGTGCCGGCGGGGGGGCTAGCACAGATACGCAGTATTTT
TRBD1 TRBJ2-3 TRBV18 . CASFTDRGRGDTQYF TGTGCCAGCTTCACGGACAGGGGGCGCGGAGATACGCAGTATTTT
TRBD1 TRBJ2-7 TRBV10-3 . CAISPGTGNGYEQYF TGTGCCATCAGCCCTGGGACAGGGAACGGCTACGAGCAGTACTTC
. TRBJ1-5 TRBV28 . CASGPGGVNQPQHF TGTGCCAGCGGCCCCGGAGGGGTCAATCAGCCCCAGCATTTT
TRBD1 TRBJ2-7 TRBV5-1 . CASSTRDRTLEQYF TGCGCCAGCAGCACTAGGGACAGAACCCTAGAGCAGTACTTC
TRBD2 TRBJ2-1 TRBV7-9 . CASSLPGGVYNEQFF TGTGCCAGCAGCTTACCGGGAGGGGTCTACAATGAGCAGTTCTTC
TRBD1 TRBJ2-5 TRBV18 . CASSPRSGGQETQYF TGTGCCAGCTCACCACGATCAGGGGGTCAAGAGACCCAGTACTTC
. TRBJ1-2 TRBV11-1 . CASSSHREGSAGGYTF TGTGCCAGCAGCTCCCACCGAGAGGGGAGCGCGGGTGGCTACACCTTC
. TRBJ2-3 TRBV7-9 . CASSSLDGYTDTQYF TGTGCCAGCAGCTCCCTCGACGGATACACAGATACGCAGTATTTT
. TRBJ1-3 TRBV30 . CAWLKNTIYF TGTGCCTGGCTAAAAAACACCATATATTTT